This T cell receptor (beta chain) is drawn from a study of Tregs in tolerant kidney transplant recipients. This table comes from immunoSEQ multiplex PCR, and its TCRdb copy is limited to in-frame clones, with some not included. Of tens of thousands of clones in the sample, approximately 94% were seen once. V dropped 7 bases and J dropped 6 bases, with 13 bases sitting between them. The CDR3 covers 13 residues. Germline V gene lookup returns CDR1 MDHEN and CDR2 SYDVKM. The V call is TRBV28, the J call TRBJ1-5; D may be TRBD1 (5 bases). This TCR derives from a human donor who received a combined kidney and bone marrow transplant. The sequencing here drew on CD4+ T cells from blood, taken before the transplant. The CDR3 nucleotides read TGTGCCAGCACCCTGGGGGGTGGTCAGCCCCAGCATTTT. It specifies CASTLGGGQPQHF.